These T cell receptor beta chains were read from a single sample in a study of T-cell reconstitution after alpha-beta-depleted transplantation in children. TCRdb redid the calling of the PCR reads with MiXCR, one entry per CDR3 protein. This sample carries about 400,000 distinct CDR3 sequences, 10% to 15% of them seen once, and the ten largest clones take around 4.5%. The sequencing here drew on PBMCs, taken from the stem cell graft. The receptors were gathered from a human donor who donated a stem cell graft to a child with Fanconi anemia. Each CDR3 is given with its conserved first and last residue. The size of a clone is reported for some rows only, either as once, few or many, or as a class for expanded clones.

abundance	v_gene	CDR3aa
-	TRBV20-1	CSARPTGNTEAFF
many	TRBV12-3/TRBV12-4	CASTLRQGGSETQYF
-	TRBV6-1	CASSPSGGHIQYF
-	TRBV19	CASREIYRGQSTEAFF
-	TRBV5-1	CASSLLSRRGSYNEQFF
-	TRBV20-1	CSATWGTGGRYEQYF
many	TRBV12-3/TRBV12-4	CASSEQGASTEAFF
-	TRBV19	CASSITGGSNQPQHF
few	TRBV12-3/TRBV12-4	CASSYSMTVNYGYTF
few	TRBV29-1	CSVLDRGTRDEQFF
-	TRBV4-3	CASSQGLGGSYEQYF
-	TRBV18	CASSRQGSEQPQHF
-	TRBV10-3	CAISENRMNTEAFF
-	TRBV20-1	CSARTLLHSGFF
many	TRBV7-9	CASSSWLSSGANVLTF
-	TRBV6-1	CASGSEGLRQETQYF
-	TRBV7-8	CAGRGSGGGTGELFF
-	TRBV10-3	CATEDRGNEQFF
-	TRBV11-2	CASSLTRGGPDTQYF
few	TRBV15	CATSRDSGVADTQYF